These 29 T cell receptor beta chains originate from one sample sequenced in a study of early T cells in non-severe SARS-CoV-2 infection (dated by TCRdb to the early 2020s). Library preparation employed 5' RACE. These reads were obtained on a NextSeq 500. In-frame beta chains were kept once TCRdb had trimmed the public reads at Q25 with fastp and called clones with MiXCR. Entries are consolidated by CDR3 protein sequence, retaining the most common genes and DNA. This sample gives 69,000 or so distinct CDR3 sequences in total; roughly 13% of them show up just once. Clones ranked in the top ten supply about 5% of the sample. The sample was whole blood. All receptors come from an adult who was a healthcare worker with PCR-confirmed SARS-CoV-2 infection or an uninfected control (not recorded which).

This sequence joins TRBV4-1 and TRBJ2-5; 12 positions agree with TRBD2. The V gene's germline CDR1 is MGHRA and CDR2 YSYEKL. V gave up 0 bases and J gave up 0 bases; unmatched junction bases: 5. The CDR3 covers 18 residues. The CDR3 region is CASSQESTSGGYQETQYF. CDR3 nucleotides: TGCGCCAGCAGCCAAGAATCGACTAGCGGGGGATACCAAGAGACCCAGTACTTC.

This clonotype was seen only a few times. The rearrangement uses TRBV20-1 and TRBJ1-2; D is ambiguous. Trimming removed 5 bases from V and 1 base from J, with 14 bases in between. The length of the CDR3 is 14 residues. CDR1 is DFQATT and CDR2 is SNEGSKA in the germline V gene (reference sequence). The CDR3 loop is CSAQDGNYNYGYTF. For the CDR3, the DNA is TGCAGTGCTCAAGACGGAAATTATAACTATGGCTACACCTTC.

This chain uses TRBV11-2 with TRBJ2-3; D is possibly TRBD1 or TRBD2 (6 bases each). Germline CDR1 and CDR2: SGHAT and FQNNGV. The CDR3 runs to 16 residues. V was shortened by 1 base and J by 2 bases, with 13 bases between the two germline ends. The CDR3 nucleotides are TGTGCCAGCAGCTTAGGGGGGGCGCGTAACACAGATACGCAGTATTTT. Amino acid sequence: CASSLGGARNTDTQYF. Variable domain in full (rest from reference TRBV11-2 and TRBJ2-3): EAGVAQSPRYKIIEKRQSVAFWCNPISGHATLYWYQQILGQGPKLLIQFQNNGVVDDSQLPKDRFSAERLKGVDSTLKIQPAKLEDSAVYLCASSLGGARNTDTQYFGPGTRLTVL.

This clonotype was counted at least ten times. The chain couples TRBV5-1 to TRBJ2-2; 14 nucleotides align to TRBD2. The V gene end was trimmed by 4 bases and the J gene end by 6 bases; junction bases not matched to a gene: 8. The CDR3 is 17 amino acids. Per the germline V gene, CDR1 is SGHRS and CDR2 is YFSETQ. CDR3 protein: CASSPRLAGGYPGELFF. CDR3 bases: TGCGCCAGCAGCCCGAGACTAGCGGGGGGGTACCCCGGGGAGCTGTTTTTT.

The J gene is TRBJ2-3, the V gene TRBV5-1, with D possibly being TRBD2 (5 bases). The CDR3 sequence is 14 residues long. Per germline, CDR1 SGHRS and CDR2 YFSETQ. The V end was cut by 2 bases, the J end by 6 bases, with 13 bases between. CDR3: CASSFRGGMDTQYF. In nucleotides, the CDR3 is TGCGCCAGCAGCTTTCGGGGTGGCATGGATACGCAGTATTTT. The entire variable domain, with the rest obtained from reference TRBV5-1 and TRBJ2-3, is as follows: KAGVTQTPRYLIKTRGQQVTLSCSPISGHRSVSWYQQTPGQGLQFLFEYFSETQRNKGNFPGRFSGRQFSNSRSEMNVSTLELGDSALYLCASSFRGGMDTQYFGPGTRLTVL.

The chain is built from TRBV5-1 and TRBJ2-5; 16 bases agree with TRBD2. The ends lost 3 bases at V and 6 bases at J; junction bases unmatched: 5. Germline CDR1 and CDR2: SGHRS and YFSETQ. CDR3 size: 16 residues. CDR3 DNA sequence: TGCGCCAGCAGCTCGGGACTAGCGGGGGGGCCAAAGACCCAGTACTTC. It translates to CASSSGLAGGPKTQYF.

This clonotype was counted at least ten times. The J gene is TRBJ2-4, the V gene TRBV7-9; TRBD1 agrees at 10 bases. The junction had 0 bases not matched to a gene; V was cut back by 0 bases and J by 1 base. Germline V gene data show CDR1 as SEHNR and CDR2 as FQNEAQ (reference sequence). There are 16 residues in the CDR3. The chain's CDR3 is CASSLAGQGAKNIQYF. Here the CDR3 DNA reads TGTGCCAGCAGCTTAGCGGGACAGGGGGCCAAAAACATTCAGTACTTC.

There are many counts of this clonotype. The chain has TRBV6-5 and TRBJ1-4, with TRBD1 matching over 8 bases. Germline trimming cut 6 bases from V and 8 bases from J; bases unmatched to any gene: 11. Germline CDR1 is MNHEY and CDR2 is SVGAGI. The CDR3 is 15 amino acids. Here the CDR3 DNA reads TGTGCCAGCAGCCGGGGGGACAGGCCCACCGAAAAACTGTTTTTT. Translating gives CASSRGDRPTEKLFF.

V usage is TRBV7-2 and J usage is TRBJ2-7, with no clear D. Per the germline V gene, CDR1 is SGHTA and CDR2 is FQGNSA. This CDR3 contains 9 residues. The germline V and J ends were trimmed by 8 bases and 4 bases, with 3 bases remaining between them. The CDR3 coding sequence is TGTGCCAGCCATTACGAGCAGTACTTC. It encodes CASHYEQYF.

CDR3 nucleotide sequence: TGTGCCAGCAGCTTACGGTTGGGGAATTATGAAGCTTTCTTT. It yields the protein CASSLRLGNYEAFF. The rearrangement joins TRBV7-2 to TRBJ1-1; D is uncertain. Trimming pared 2 bases from V and 7 bases from J, leaving 14 bases between. CDR3 length: 14 amino acids. CDR1 and CDR2 from the germline V gene are SGHTA and FQGNSA. Based on the CDR3 plus reference TRBV7-2 and TRBJ1-1, the full variable domain is GAGVSQSPSNKVTEKGKDVELRCDPISGHTALYWYRQSLGQGLEFLIYFQGNSAPDKSGLPSDRFSAERTGGSVSTLTIQRTQQEDSAVYLCASSLRLGNYEAFFGQGTRLTVV.

A few counts support this clonotype. The chain joins TRBV20-1 to TRBJ2-3; D unclear. Trimming cost V 1 base and J 3 bases, with 8 bases left between them. The CDR3 has 13 residues. Germline CDR1 is DFQATT and CDR2 is SNEGSKA (reference sequence). CDR3 nucleotide sequence: TGCAGTGCTAGAGTCCCGACTACAGATACGCAGTATTTT. It translates to CSARVPTTDTQYF.

The genes are TRBV28 and TRBJ2-7, with D possibly matching TRBD1 (6 bases). The CDR3 covers 14 residues. Between the trimmed V and J ends, which lost 5 bases and 3 bases, there was a span of 14 bases. Germline CDR1 and CDR2: MDHEN and SYDVKM. The CDR3 DNA reads TGTGCCAGCAGTCTCCCGACAGGTGACTACGAGCAGTACTTC. Amino acid sequence: CASSLPTGDYEQYF.

The chain carries TRBV7-3 and TRBJ2-3; TRBD2 matches at 9 bases. The length of the CDR3 is 17 residues. Germline CDR1 is SGHTA and CDR2 is FQGTGA. V trimming: 4 bases; J trimming: 8 bases; junction bases outside the gene matches: 16. This CDR3 reads CASSSQAGGNTQGTQYF. The CDR3 DNA follows: TGTGCCAGCAGCTCGCAAGCGGGAGGTAATACACAGGGTACGCAGTATTTT.

V usage is TRBV4-2 and J usage is TRBJ2-1, with 10 nucleotides matching TRBD2. The CDR3 has 16 amino acids. V dropped 5 bases and J dropped 3; count of bases not matched to a gene: 7. Germline V gene sequence: CDR1 LGHNA, CDR2 YNFKEQ. CDR3 region: CASSKTSGLGYNEQFF. The CDR3 bases are TGTGCCAGCAGCAAGACTAGCGGGCTGGGCTACAATGAGCAGTTCTTC.

This clonotype showed up just a few times. CDR3: CASSLSRGGEQYF. The DNA of the CDR3 is TGTGCCAGCAGCTTGAGCAGAGGGGGCGAGCAGTACTTC. The J gene is TRBJ2-7, the V gene TRBV7-6; maybe TRBD1 (6 bases). V lost 3 bases, J lost 6 bases, and 12 bases lay in between. Germline V gene data show CDR1 as SGHVS and CDR2 as FNYEAQ. CDR3 length equals 13 residues.

This chain connects TRBV6-2 or TRBV6-3 to TRBJ2-1; 8 bases align to TRBD2. The CDR3 sequence is 15 residues long. With V trimmed by 10 bases and J by 8 bases, 16 bases remained unmatched. Germline loops: CDR1 MNHEY, CDR2 SVGEGT. The CDR3 bases are TGTGCCATCATCGACGTTACGGGAGGGCTGGATGAGCAGTTCTTC. Encoded protein: CAIIDVTGGLDEQFF.

This clonotype has at least ten counts. CDR3 region: CASSVDGATDTQYF. CDR3 DNA: TGTGCCAGCAGCGTAGACGGGGCCACAGATACGCAGTATTTT. V gene TRBV9 combines with J gene TRBJ2-3; perhaps D is TRBD1 or TRBD2 (5 bases each). V was trimmed by 0 bases and J by 2 bases, leaving 7 bases between them. CDR3 length: 14 amino acids. CDR1 SGDLS and CDR2 YYNGEE come from the germline V gene.

There are many counts of this clonotype. J is TRBJ2-3 and V is TRBV24-1; D possibly corresponds to TRBD2 (5 bases). Germline lookup yields CDR1 KGHDR and CDR2 SFDVKD. The CDR3 runs 12 residues. Trimming stripped 1 base from V and 8 bases from J, with 6 bases between. In DNA form, the CDR3 reads TGTGCCACCAGTGATTTAGAGGGTACGCAGTATTTT. It codes for CATSDLEGTQYF.

There are many counts of this clonotype. V and J are TRBV18 and TRBJ2-5; unclear D gene. The V gene's germline CDR1 is KGHSH and CDR2 LQKENI. Trimming removed 4 bases at V and 0 bases at J, with 3 bases between. The CDR3 spans 12 residues. CDR3: CASSRNQETQYF. The CDR3 DNA reads as TGTGCCAGCTCACGTAACCAAGAGACCCAGTACTTC.

In this sample, this clonotype turned up many times. In DNA, the CDR3 is TGTGCCAGCAGCAAGGGACAGCCAAGCACAGATACGCAGTATTTT. It specifies CASSKGQPSTDTQYF. The J gene is TRBJ2-3, the V gene TRBV5-4; 7 positions match TRBD1. V shed 4 bases, J shed 0 bases, and the junction held 5 bases outside the gene matches. Per the germline V gene, CDR1 is SGHNT and CDR2 is YYREEE (reference sequence). The length of the CDR3 is 15 residues.

There are many counts of this clonotype. The chain employs TRBV2 and TRBJ1-5; 7 positions match TRBD1. The germline V gene has CDR1 SNHLY and CDR2 FYNNEI. The CDR3 is 14 residues long. The V gene end was trimmed by 6 bases and the J gene end by 7 bases; junction bases not matched to a gene: 9. CDR3 in amino acids: CASSRGSVTQPQHF. The CDR3 DNA follows: TGTGCCAGCAGCAGGGGGTCTGTGACACAGCCCCAGCATTTT.

The rearrangement joins TRBV5-1 to TRBJ2-1, with D tentatively TRBD2 (6 bases). The CDR3 loop spans 15 amino acids. V lost 4 bases to trimming and J lost 2 bases, with 13 bases between them. CDR1 and CDR2 (germline): SGHRS, YFSETQ. CDR3 in amino acids: CASSVRGATYNEQFF. In nucleotides, the CDR3 is TGCGCCAGCAGCGTCCGCGGGGCCACCTACAATGAGCAGTTCTTC.

This clonotype was found many times. J is TRBJ2-3 and V is TRBV4-2, with D hard to call. CDR3 length: 14 amino acids. The V end was cut by 0 bases, the J end by 7 bases, with 11 bases between. CDR1 is LGHNA, CDR2 YNFKEQ, per germline. This CDR3 is CASSQDLAPHTQYF. The CDR3 DNA reads as TGTGCCAGCAGCCAAGATTTAGCCCCCCATACGCAGTATTTT.

The chain carries TRBV3-1 and TRBJ1-3; tentative D call: TRBD1 (6 bases). Per germline, CDR1 LGHDT and CDR2 YNNKEL (reference sequence). CDR3 length: 16 residues. Deletions cut 5 bases from V and 0 bases from J, with 14 bases between. CDR3 amino acids: CASSIVTGHSGNTIYF. CDR3 DNA: TGTGCCAGCAGCATCGTGACAGGCCACTCTGGAAACACCATATATTTT.

This chain uses TRBV12-3 or TRBV12-4 with TRBJ2-1; the D gene is possibly TRBD1 (5 bases). This CDR3 contains 15 residues. Trimming removed 7 bases from V and 2 bases from J, with 15 bases in between. The CDR3 loop is CASTSSSRAYNEQFF. In DNA form, the CDR3 reads TGTGCCAGCACTTCGAGCTCCAGGGCCTACAATGAGCAGTTCTTC.

This clonotype was seen at least ten times. V gene TRBV5-4 combines with J gene TRBJ2-1; D is possibly TRBD2 (5 bases). There are 13 residues in the CDR3. The germline gives CDR1 SGHNT, CDR2 YYREEE (reference sequence). Trimming cost V 0 bases and J 9 bases, with 10 bases left between them. DNA of the CDR3: TGTGCCAGCAGCTTGGACGGGATCGGTGAGCAGTTCTTC. This translates into CASSLDGIGEQFF.

In its sample, this clonotype was seen many times. The chain combines TRBV18 with TRBJ2-7; 8 bases are shared with TRBD2. CDR1 KGHSH and CDR2 LQKENI come from the germline V gene. With V trimmed by 2 bases and J by 5 bases, 20 bases remained unmatched. CDR3 length: 19 residues. In nucleotides, the CDR3 is TGTGCCAGCTCACCAACCGCCGGGGGGGACGGGGCAAGGGCCCACGAGCAGTACTTC. This encodes CASSPTAGGDGARAHEQYF.

This chain links TRBV7-3 with TRBJ2-1; D might be TRBD1 (6 bases). V dropped 5 bases and J dropped 2 bases, with 13 bases sitting between them. Germline-derived CDR1 and CDR2 are SGHTA and FQGTGA. CDR3 length: 15 residues. Here the CDR3 reads CASSPDSLPYNEQFF. Written as DNA, the CDR3 is TGTGCCAGCAGCCCGGACAGCCTACCCTACAATGAGCAGTTCTTC.

This clonotype showed up many times. The chain carries TRBV19 and TRBJ2-6; D call uncertain. There are 13 residues in the CDR3. V dropped 6 bases and J dropped 4 bases, with 7 bases sitting between them. The germline V gene encodes CDR1 LNHDA and CDR2 SQIVND (reference sequence). CDR3 nucleotide sequence: TGTGCCAGTAGGAGTGTGGGGGCCAACGTCCTGACTTTC. Protein: CASRSVGANVLTF.